This TCR beta chain derives from a study of T cell changes during pregnancy in multiple sclerosis. Between the trimmed V and J ends, which lost 0 bases and 5 bases, there was a span of 6 bases. The CDR3 sequence is 13 residues long. The germline V gene encodes CDR1 ENHRY and CDR2 SYGVKD. This table comes from immunoSEQ multiplex PCR, and its TCRdb copy is limited to in-frame clones, with some not included. The profile covers some 90,000 clones, with 92% appearing a single time and 1.5% taken by the ten largest. This TCR came from a female donor with multiple sclerosis, enrolled in a pregnancy study. The input for sequencing was peripheral blood, taken in the first trimester of pregnancy. The chain combines TRBV10-3 with TRBJ2-3; the D gene is possibly TRBD2 (6 bases). CDR3 region: CAISESGGDTQYF. The CDR3 DNA follows: TGTGCCATCAGTGAGTCGGGGGGAGATACGCAGTATTTT.